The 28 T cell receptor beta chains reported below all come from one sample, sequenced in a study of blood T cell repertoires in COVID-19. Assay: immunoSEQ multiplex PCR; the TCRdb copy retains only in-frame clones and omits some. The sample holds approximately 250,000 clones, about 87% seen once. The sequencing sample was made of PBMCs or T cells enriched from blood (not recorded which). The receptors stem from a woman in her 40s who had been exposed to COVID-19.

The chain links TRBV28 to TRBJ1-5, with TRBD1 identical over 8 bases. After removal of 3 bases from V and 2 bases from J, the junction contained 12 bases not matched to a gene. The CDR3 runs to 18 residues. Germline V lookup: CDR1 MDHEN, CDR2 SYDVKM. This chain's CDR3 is CASSLGQVYRGGNQPQHF. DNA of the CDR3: TGTGCCAGCAGTTTGGGACAGGTTTATAGGGGGGGCAATCAGCCCCAGCATTTT.

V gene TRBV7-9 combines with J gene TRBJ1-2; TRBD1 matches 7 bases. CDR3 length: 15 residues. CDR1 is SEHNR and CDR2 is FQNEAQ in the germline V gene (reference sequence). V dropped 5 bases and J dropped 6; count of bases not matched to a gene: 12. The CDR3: CASSPTLPGQHGYTF. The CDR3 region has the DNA TGTGCCAGCAGCCCTACCCTCCCGGGACAGCATGGCTACACCTTC.

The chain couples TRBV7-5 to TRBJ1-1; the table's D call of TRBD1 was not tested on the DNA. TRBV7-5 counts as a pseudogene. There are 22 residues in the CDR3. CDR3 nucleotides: TGTGCCAGAAGCTCACGCCAGACCCGAAGGGTCAGGGGGTCGGCGATGAACACTGAAGCTTTCTTT. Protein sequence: CARSSRQTRRVRGSAMNTEAFF.

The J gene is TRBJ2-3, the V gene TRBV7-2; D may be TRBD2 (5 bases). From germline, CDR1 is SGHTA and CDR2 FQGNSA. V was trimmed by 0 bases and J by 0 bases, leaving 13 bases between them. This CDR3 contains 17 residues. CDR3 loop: CASSLALASRSTDTQYF. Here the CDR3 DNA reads TGTGCCAGCAGCTTAGCGTTAGCTAGCCGTAGCACAGATACGCAGTATTTT.

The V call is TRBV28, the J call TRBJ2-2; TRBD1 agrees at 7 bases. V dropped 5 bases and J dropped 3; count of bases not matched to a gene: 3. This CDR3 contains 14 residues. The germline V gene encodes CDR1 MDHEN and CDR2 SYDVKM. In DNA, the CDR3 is TGTGCCAGCAGTGGGACAGACTACACCGGGGAGCTGTTTTTT. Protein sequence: CASSGTDYTGELFF.

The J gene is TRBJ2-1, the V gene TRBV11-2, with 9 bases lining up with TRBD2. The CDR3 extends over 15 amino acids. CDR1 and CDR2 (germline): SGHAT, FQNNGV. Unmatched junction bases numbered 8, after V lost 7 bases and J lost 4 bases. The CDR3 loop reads CASIEAGGVYNEQFF. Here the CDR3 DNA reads TGTGCCAGCATTGAAGCGGGAGGAGTTTACAATGAGCAGTTCTTC.

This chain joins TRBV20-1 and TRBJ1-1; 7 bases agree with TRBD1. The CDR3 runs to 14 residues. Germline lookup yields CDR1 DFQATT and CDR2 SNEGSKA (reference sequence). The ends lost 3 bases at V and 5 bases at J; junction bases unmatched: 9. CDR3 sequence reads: CSASSSQGGTEAFF. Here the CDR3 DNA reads TGCAGTGCTAGTAGTTCGCAGGGGGGAACTGAAGCTTTCTTT.

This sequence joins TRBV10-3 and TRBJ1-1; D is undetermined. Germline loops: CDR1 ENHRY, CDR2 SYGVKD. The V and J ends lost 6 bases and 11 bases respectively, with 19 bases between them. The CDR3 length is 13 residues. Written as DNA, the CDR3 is TGTGCCATCAGGTCGGCACAGACGCCAAGTGCTTTCTTT. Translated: CAIRSAQTPSAFF.

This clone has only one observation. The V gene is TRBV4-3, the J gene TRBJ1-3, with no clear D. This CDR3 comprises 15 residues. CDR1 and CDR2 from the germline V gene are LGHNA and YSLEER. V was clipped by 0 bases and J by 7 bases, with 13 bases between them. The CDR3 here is CASSQDSGPANTIYF. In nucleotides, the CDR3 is TGCGCCAGCAGCCAAGATTCAGGTCCCGCGAACACCATATATTTT.

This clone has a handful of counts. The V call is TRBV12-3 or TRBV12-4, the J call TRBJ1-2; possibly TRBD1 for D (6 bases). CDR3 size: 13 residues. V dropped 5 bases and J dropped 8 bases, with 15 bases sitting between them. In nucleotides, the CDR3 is TGTGCCAGCAGTCACAGGGTTCTATGGGGCTACACCTTC. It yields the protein CASSHRVLWGYTF.

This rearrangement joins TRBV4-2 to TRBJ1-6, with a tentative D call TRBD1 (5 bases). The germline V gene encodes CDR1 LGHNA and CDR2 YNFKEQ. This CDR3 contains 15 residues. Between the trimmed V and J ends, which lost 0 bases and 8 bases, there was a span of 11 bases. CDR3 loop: CASSQDSQGYSPLHF. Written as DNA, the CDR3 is TGTGCCAGCAGCCAAGATTCCCAGGGTTATTCACCCCTCCACTTT.

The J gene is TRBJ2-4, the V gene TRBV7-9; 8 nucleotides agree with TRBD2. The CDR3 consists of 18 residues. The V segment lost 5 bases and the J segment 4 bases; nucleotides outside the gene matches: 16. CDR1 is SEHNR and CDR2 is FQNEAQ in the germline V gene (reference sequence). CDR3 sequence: CASSPPGGRKIEKNIQYF. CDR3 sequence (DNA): TGTGCCAGCAGCCCACCGGGGGGGCGAAAGATAGAAAAAAACATTCAGTACTTC. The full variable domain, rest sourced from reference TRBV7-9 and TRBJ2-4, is DTGVSQNPRHKITKRGQNVTFRCDPISEHNRLYWYRQTLGQGPEFLTYFQNEAQLEKSRLLSDRFSAERPKGSFSTLEIQRTEQGDSAMYLCASSPPGGRKIEKNIQYFGAGTRLSVL.

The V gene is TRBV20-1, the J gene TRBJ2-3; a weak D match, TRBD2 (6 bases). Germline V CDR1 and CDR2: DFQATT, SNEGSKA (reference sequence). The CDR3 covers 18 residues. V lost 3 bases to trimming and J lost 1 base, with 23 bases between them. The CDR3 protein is CSASPQGLHHWGTDTQYF. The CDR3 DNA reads TGCAGTGCTAGTCCTCAGGGACTCCACCATTGGGGCACAGATACGCAGTATTTT.

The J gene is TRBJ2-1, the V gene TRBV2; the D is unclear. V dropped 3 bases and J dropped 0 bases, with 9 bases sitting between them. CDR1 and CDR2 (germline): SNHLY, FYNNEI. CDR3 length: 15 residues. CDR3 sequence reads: CASSEGQSSYNEQFF. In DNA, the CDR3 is TGTGCCAGCAGTGAGGGCCAGAGCTCCTACAATGAGCAGTTCTTC.

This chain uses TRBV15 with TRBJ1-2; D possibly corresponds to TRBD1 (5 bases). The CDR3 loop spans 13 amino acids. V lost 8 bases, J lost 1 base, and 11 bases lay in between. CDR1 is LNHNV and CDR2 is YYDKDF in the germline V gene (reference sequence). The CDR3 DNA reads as TGTGCCACCCGTGGGGCCCTTAACTATGGCTACACCTTC. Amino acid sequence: CATRGALNYGYTF.

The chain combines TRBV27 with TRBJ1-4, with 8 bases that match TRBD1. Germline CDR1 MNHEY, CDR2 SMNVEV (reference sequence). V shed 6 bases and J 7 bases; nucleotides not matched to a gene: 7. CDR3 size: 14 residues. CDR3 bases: TGTGCCAGCAGCTCACAGGGGGTATCTGAAAAACTGTTTTTT. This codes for CASSSQGVSEKLFF. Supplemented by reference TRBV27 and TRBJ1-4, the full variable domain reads EAQVTQNPRYLITVTGKKLTVTCSQNMNHEYMSWYRQDPGLGLRQIYYSMNVEVTDKGDVPEGYKVSRKEKRNFPLILESPSPNQTSLYFCASSSQGVSEKLFFGSGTQLSVL.

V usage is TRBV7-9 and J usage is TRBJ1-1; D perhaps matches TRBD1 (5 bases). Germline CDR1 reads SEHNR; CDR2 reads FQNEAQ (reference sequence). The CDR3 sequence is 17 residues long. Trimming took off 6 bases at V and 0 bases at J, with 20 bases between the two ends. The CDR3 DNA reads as TGTGCCAGCAGTTCTAGACCCGACAGTCGTATGAACACTGAAGCTTTCTTT. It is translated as CASSSRPDSRMNTEAFF.

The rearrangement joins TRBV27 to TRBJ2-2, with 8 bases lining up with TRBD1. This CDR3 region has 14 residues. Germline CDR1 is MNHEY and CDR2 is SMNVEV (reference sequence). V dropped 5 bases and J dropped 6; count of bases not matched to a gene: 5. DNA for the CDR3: TGTGCCAGCAGTGTACAGGGGGGATCCGGGGAGCTGTTTTTT. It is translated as CASSVQGGSGELFF.

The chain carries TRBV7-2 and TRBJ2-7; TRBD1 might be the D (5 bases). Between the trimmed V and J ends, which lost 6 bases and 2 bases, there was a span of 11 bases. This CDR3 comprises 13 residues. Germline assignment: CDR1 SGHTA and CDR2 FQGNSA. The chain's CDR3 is CASSRDSAYEQYF. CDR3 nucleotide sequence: TGTGCCAGCAGTCGTGACAGTGCCTACGAGCAGTACTTC.

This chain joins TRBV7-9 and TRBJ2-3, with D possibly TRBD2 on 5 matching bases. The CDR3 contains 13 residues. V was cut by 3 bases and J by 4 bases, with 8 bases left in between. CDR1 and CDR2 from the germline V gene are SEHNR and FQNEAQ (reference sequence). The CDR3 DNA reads TGTGCCAGCAGCTTTACTAGTGCAGATACGCAGTATTTT. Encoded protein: CASSFTSADTQYF.

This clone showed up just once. The CDR3 sequence: CASSPSMRGLSGYTF. The CDR3, as DNA: TGTGCCAGCAGCCCCAGTATGAGGGGGCTCTCTGGCTACACCTTC. The chain has TRBV13 and TRBJ1-2; TRBD1 matches at 7 bases. The junction had 13 bases not matched to a gene; V was cut back by 5 bases and J by 7 bases. The CDR3 contains 15 residues. Germline lookup yields CDR1 PRHDT and CDR2 FYEKMQ (reference sequence).

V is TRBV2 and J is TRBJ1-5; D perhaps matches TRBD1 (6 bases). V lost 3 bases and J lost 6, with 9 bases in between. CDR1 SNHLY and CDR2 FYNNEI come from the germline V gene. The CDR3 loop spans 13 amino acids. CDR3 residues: CASSDRGVQPQHF. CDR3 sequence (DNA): TGTGCCAGCAGTGACAGGGGTGTTCAGCCCCAGCATTTT.

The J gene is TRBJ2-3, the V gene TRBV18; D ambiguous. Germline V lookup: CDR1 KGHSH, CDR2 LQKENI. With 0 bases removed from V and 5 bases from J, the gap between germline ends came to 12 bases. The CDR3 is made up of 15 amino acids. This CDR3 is CASSPPSTAGDTQYF. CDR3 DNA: TGTGCCAGCTCACCACCCTCAACTGCAGGAGATACGCAGTATTTT.

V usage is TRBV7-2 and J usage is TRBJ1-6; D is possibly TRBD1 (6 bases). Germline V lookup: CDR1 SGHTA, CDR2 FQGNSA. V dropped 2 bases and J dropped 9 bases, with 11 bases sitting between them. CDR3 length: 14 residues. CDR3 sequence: CASSLWGPRSPLHF. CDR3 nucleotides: TGTGCCAGCAGCTTATGGGGGCCCCGTTCACCCCTCCACTTT.

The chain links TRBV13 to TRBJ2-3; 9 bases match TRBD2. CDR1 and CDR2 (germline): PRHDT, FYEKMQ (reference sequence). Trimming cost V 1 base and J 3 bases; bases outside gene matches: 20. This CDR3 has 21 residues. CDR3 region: CASSLDRLGSGSEEETDTQYF. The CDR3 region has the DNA TGTGCCAGCAGCTTAGATCGCCTGGGTAGCGGGAGTGAAGAGGAAACAGATACGCAGTATTTT.

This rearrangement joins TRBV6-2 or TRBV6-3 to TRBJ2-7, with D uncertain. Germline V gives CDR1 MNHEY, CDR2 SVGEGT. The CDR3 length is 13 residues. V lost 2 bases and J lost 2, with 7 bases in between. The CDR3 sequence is CASSYGHPYEQYF. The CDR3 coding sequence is TGTGCCAGCAGTTACGGGCACCCCTACGAGCAGTACTTC.

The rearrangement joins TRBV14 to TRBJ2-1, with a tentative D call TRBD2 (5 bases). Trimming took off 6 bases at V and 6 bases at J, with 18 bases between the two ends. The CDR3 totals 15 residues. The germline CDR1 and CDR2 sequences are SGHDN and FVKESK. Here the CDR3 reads CASRPRGSSTNEQFF. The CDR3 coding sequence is TGTGCCAGCAGGCCACGCGGGTCCAGCACCAATGAGCAGTTCTTC.

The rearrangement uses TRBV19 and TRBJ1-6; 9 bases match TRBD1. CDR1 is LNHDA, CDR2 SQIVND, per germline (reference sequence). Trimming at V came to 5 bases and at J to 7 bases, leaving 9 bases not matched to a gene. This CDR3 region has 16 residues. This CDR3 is CASSPLQGAQNSPLHF. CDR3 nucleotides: TGTGCCAGTAGTCCCTTACAGGGGGCACAAAATTCACCCCTCCACTTT.